These 15 T cell receptor beta chains share one sample of origin, sequenced in a study of control samples from healthy donors and cancer patients. Sequencing was performed with immunoSEQ multiplex PCR; in TCRdb, only in-frame clones are kept and a portion is missing. The sample has some 96,000 clones; about 90% are singletons. Sequencing was done on a sample of blood. The receptors shown here come from a woman in her forties or fifties in good health.

This clone has a handful of counts. DNA for the CDR3: TGTGCCAGCAGCCCCCGAGGGGACTATCAGCCCCAGCATTTT. Its protein is CASSPRGDYQPQHF. The V and J genes are TRBV3-1 (or the pseudogene TRBV3-2) and TRBJ1-5; the D gene is possibly TRBD1 (5 bases). The germline V gene encodes CDR1 LGHDT and CDR2 YNNKEL (reference sequence). The V end lost 4 bases, the J end lost 5 bases, and 12 bases lay between the germline ends. This CDR3 has 14 residues.

The V and J genes are TRBV29-1 and TRBJ1-4, with D unresolved. With 7 bases removed from V and 8 bases from J, the gap between germline ends came to 17 bases. CDR3 length: 13 residues. Germline V gives CDR1 SQVTM, CDR2 ANQGSEA. CDR3 sequence: CSAGLSRGEKLFF. CDR3 DNA sequence: TGCAGCGCAGGACTTTCTCGCGGCGAAAAACTGTTTTTT.

J is TRBJ1-4 and V is TRBV19, with 7 bases fitting TRBD1. Trimming at V came to 3 bases and at J to 7 bases, leaving 8 bases not matched to a gene. The CDR3 covers 15 residues. Germline CDR1 reads LNHDA; CDR2 reads SQIVND (reference sequence). The CDR3 bases are TGTGCCAGTAGTATGCGACAGGGCTGGAGTGAAAAACTGTTTTTT. Translation: CASSMRQGWSEKLFF.

A few counts support this clone. The chain recombines TRBV7-9 with TRBJ1-2, with unresolved D. V was cut by 1 base and J by 2 bases, with 8 bases left in between. The germline V gene encodes CDR1 SEHNR and CDR2 FQNEAQ (reference sequence). There are 14 residues in the CDR3. The CDR3: CASSLVLQNYGYTF. The CDR3 region has the DNA TGTGCCAGCAGCTTAGTATTACAGAACTATGGCTACACCTTC. The entire variable domain, with the rest obtained from reference TRBV7-9 and TRBJ1-2, is as follows: DTGVSQNPRHKITKRGQNVTFRCDPISEHNRLYWYRQTLGQGPEFLTYFQNEAQLEKSRLLSDRFSAERPKGSFSTLEIQRTEQGDSAMYLCASSLVLQNYGYTFGSGTRLTVV.

The J gene is TRBJ2-7, the V gene TRBV5-6; unclear D gene. The CDR3 sequence is 15 residues long. Trimming left V 4 bases short and J 2 bases short, with 16 bases between. CDR1 and CDR2 (germline): SGHDT, YYEEEE. CDR3 sequence (DNA): TGTGCCAGCAGCCTGCGACAATTACCTCCCTACGAGCAGTACTTC. The encoded protein is CASSLRQLPPYEQYF. The complete variable domain, with remaining parts taken from reference TRBV5-6 and TRBJ2-7, reads DAGVTQSPTHLIKTRGQQVTLRCSPKSGHDTVSWYQQALGQGPQFIFQYYEEEERQRGNFPDRFSGHQFPNYSSELNVNALLLGDSALYLCASSLRQLPPYEQYFGPGTRLTVT.

This chain uses TRBV27 with TRBJ1-2; the D gene is possibly TRBD1 (5 bases). Germline V gene data show CDR1 as MNHEY and CDR2 as SMNVEV (reference sequence). Trimming stripped 2 bases from V and 1 base from J, with 14 bases between. The CDR3 length is 16 residues. The CDR3 DNA sequence: TGTGCCAGCAGTTTAGGTTGGACACAGAATAACTATGGCTACACCTTC. It is translated as CASSLGWTQNNYGYTF.

The CDR3 region is CSPGQGDGYTF. CDR3 nucleotides: TGCAGCCCGGGACAGGGGGATGGCTACACCTTC. The rearrangement joins TRBV29-1 to TRBJ1-2, with 11 bases lining up with TRBD1. Per the germline V gene, CDR1 is SQVTM and CDR2 is ANQGSEA. The CDR3 sequence is 11 residues long. J gave up 6 bases and V 8 bases, and 2 bases lay outside the gene matches.

This chain joins TRBV30 and TRBJ1-4, with D perhaps matching TRBD1 (5 bases). The CDR3 totals 14 residues. V was pared by 1 base and J by 8 bases, with 14 bases between. Germline loops: CDR1 GTSNPN, CDR2 SVGIG (reference sequence). The CDR3 here is CAWSGVGAKEKLFF. In DNA form, the CDR3 reads TGTGCCTGGAGTGGCGTAGGGGCAAAAGAAAAACTGTTTTTT.

The chain couples TRBV28 to TRBJ2-2, with TRBD1 identical over 8 bases. The ends lost 1 base at V and 6 bases at J; junction bases unmatched: 4. The CDR3 contains 15 residues. Germline V gene lookup returns CDR1 MDHEN and CDR2 SYDVKM. The CDR3 is CASSLFQGAPGELFF. As DNA, the CDR3 is TGTGCCAGCAGTTTATTTCAGGGGGCGCCCGGGGAGCTGTTTTTT.

The V and J genes are TRBV3-1 (or the pseudogene TRBV3-2) and TRBJ1-1; 7 bases match TRBD1. This CDR3 comprises 14 residues. The V segment lost 4 bases and the J segment 1 base; nucleotides outside the gene matches: 3. CDR1 is LGHDT and CDR2 is YNNKEL in the germline V gene (reference sequence). CDR3 region: CASSRDSGNTEAFF. CDR3 coding DNA: TGTGCCAGCAGCCGGGACAGTGGGAACACTGAAGCTTTCTTT.

The chain employs TRBV5-4 and TRBJ1-4; TRBD1 agrees at 7 bases. The CDR3 totals 16 residues. The V segment lost 2 bases and the J segment 5 bases; nucleotides outside the gene matches: 9. CDR1 is SGHNT, CDR2 YYREEE, per germline (reference sequence). This CDR3 is CASSLYRGTYNEKLFF. CDR3 nucleotides: TGTGCCAGCAGCTTATACAGGGGAACTTACAATGAAAAACTGTTTTTT.

The rearrangement uses TRBV2 and TRBJ2-6, with 10 bases aligning to TRBD2. This CDR3 region has 16 residues. V lost 2 bases, J lost 2 bases, and 0 bases stayed unmatched. Germline CDR1 SNHLY, CDR2 FYNNEI. The CDR3 here is CASSETSGAGANVLTF. As DNA, the CDR3 is TGTGCCAGCAGTGAAACTAGCGGGGCTGGGGCCAACGTCCTGACTTTC.

CDR3 residues: CASSFSGGSTDTQYF. The CDR3 coding sequence is TGTGCCAGCAGCTTTAGTGGGGGAAGCACAGATACGCAGTATTTT. This chain uses TRBV7-9 with TRBJ2-3; D is tentatively TRBD1 or TRBD2 (5 bases each). V was clipped by 3 bases and J by 0 bases, with 10 bases between them. Germline V CDR1 and CDR2: SEHNR, FQNEAQ (reference sequence). The CDR3 runs to 15 residues.

This CDR3 reads CASSENSTGIGEKLFF. Written as DNA, the CDR3 is TGTGCCAGCAGTGAAAACTCCACAGGGATTGGTGAAAAACTGTTTTTT. J is TRBJ1-4 and V is TRBV25-1, with D possibly being TRBD1 (6 bases). The V gene's germline CDR1 is MGHDK and CDR2 SYGVNS. The CDR3 runs 16 residues. Trimming left V 2 bases short and J 7 bases short, with 17 bases between.

This clone appeared a single time. J is TRBJ1-1 and V is TRBV15; 12 nucleotides align to TRBD1. The CDR3 is 18 amino acids. Germline values: CDR1 LNHNV, CDR2 YYDKDF (reference sequence). With 0 bases clipped from V and 0 bases from J, the junction kept 5 bases outside the gene matches. CDR3: CATSRDGTGGELNTEAFF. The CDR3 nucleotides read TGTGCCACCAGCAGAGATGGGACAGGGGGCGAATTGAACACTGAAGCTTTCTTT.